The rows below give T cell receptor beta chains drawn from one sample of a study of human T cells and chemical hapten exposure. TCRdb re-derived calls from the RACE reads in MiXCR, one entry per CDR3 protein. The sample holds tens of thousands of distinct CDR3 sequences, more than 7.5% seen once. Sequenced here: whole blood, sampled in connection with sensitization to the hapten diphenylcyclopropenone (DPC). The receptors originated from a man aged 35 to 55 with alopecia areata. Some clones in this sample may be carry-over from other donors' samples. CDR3s leave out the opening cysteine and the closing phenylalanine or tryptophan.

v_gene | CDR3aa
TRBV7-2 | ASSLEGLAPYEQY
TRBV4-3 | ASSQDRGATTNTGELF
TRBV7-9 | ASSLEQGAVYGYT
TRBV7-8 | ASSRGIGYEQY
TRBV20-1 | SASGLSYEQY
TRBV11-2 | ASSPGPSGGGGANTQY
TRBV19 | ASSMSGGSTEAF
TRBV30 | AWGNRLSRNSPLH
TRBV12-3/TRBV12-4 | ASSRGGTSAYEQY
TRBV10-1 | ASSEARSAYEQY
TRBV4-3 | ASSQVVTGASSSAKNIQY
TRBV27 | ASSPPGVSYEQY
TRBV7-9 | ASSSDRADREKLF
TRBV20-1 | SASPRAGGANVLT
TRBV10-3 | AISSAQGPSGTQY
TRBV6-5 | ASSSGQGVVSYEQY
TRBV28 | ASRLPGDYGYT
TRBV2 | ASSDAGNSPLH
TRBV28 | ASSKRTGGAKTQY
TRBV15 | ATSAPSDEQF
TRBV20-1 | SAGGRVHYEQY
TRBV19 | ASSIIGSGRGSYNEQF